Below, 9 T cell receptor beta chains from the same sample are listed, as sequenced in a study of blood T cell repertoires in COVID-19. Libraries were prepared by immunoSEQ multiplex PCR; TCRdb keeps only in-frame clonotypes and omits some of them. The sample gives approximately 52,000 clones, 86% of which show up once; 11% to 15% is in the top ten. Specimen: peripheral blood. These receptors were taken from a man in his 70s with acute or convalescent COVID-19.

This chain links TRBV7-9 with TRBJ1-1, with TRBD1 as a possible D gene (5 bases). Germline CDR1 reads SEHNR; CDR2 reads FQNEAQ (reference sequence). The V end lost 0 bases, the J end lost 0 bases, and 5 bases lay between the germline ends. The CDR3 extends over 14 amino acids. The CDR3 bases are TGTGCCAGCAGCTTAGCAGGGGTGAACACTGAAGCTTTCTTT. Protein: CASSLAGVNTEAFF.

The chain couples TRBV4-3 to TRBJ2-3; D is possibly TRBD2 (5 bases). CDR3 length equals 14 residues. CDR1 is LGHNA and CDR2 is YSLEER in the germline V gene. The ends were cut back, 2 bases at V and 0 bases at J, with 6 bases in the middle. CDR3 sequence reads: CASSQRTSTDTQYF. The CDR3 region has the DNA TGCGCCAGCAGCCAAAGGACTAGCACAGATACGCAGTATTTT.

The V call is TRBV6-6, the J call TRBJ2-7; 9 bases map to TRBD1. CDR1 and CDR2 (germline): MNHNY, SVGAGI (reference sequence). The CDR3 is 13 residues long. V shed 5 bases and J 3 bases; nucleotides not matched to a gene: 2. The CDR3 region has the DNA TGTGCCAGCAGTCGGGGACAGGGCTACGAGCAGTACGTC. Residues: CASSRGQGYEQYV.

The chain couples TRBV9 to TRBJ1-3, with 8 bases identical to TRBD1. The CDR3 runs to 16 residues. Germline CDR1 is SGDLS and CDR2 is YYNGEE. V trimming: 4 bases; J trimming: 2 bases; junction bases outside the gene matches: 8. Here the CDR3 reads CASSLSPTGAGNTIYF. The CDR3 region has the DNA TGTGCCAGCAGCCTGAGTCCGACAGGGGCTGGAAACACCATATATTTT.

This clone was recorded only once. CDR3 nucleotides: TGTGCCAGCAGTTTATCCGGGGGGGGCGCGCCTTACGAGCAGTACTTC. Amino acid sequence: CASSLSGGGAPYEQYF. This rearrangement joins TRBV27 to TRBJ2-7; TRBD2 aligns across 8 bases. The V segment lost 0 bases and the J segment 4 bases; nucleotides outside the gene matches: 8. The CDR3 extends over 16 amino acids. In germline, CDR1 is MNHEY, CDR2 SMNVEV (reference sequence).

The chain combines TRBV10-3 with TRBJ2-3; D possibly corresponds to TRBD1 (6 bases). V shed 4 bases and J shed 2 bases, with 13 bases lying between them. Germline CDR1 is ENHRY and CDR2 is SYGVKD. The CDR3 totals 15 residues. Written as DNA, the CDR3 is TGTGCCATCAGTGGAAGGACAGCGTCCACAGATACGCAGTATTTT. Translating it yields CAISGRTASTDTQYF.

V is TRBV5-1 and J is TRBJ2-3; TRBD1 agrees at 9 bases. This CDR3 region has 14 residues. V was clipped by 0 bases and J by 6 bases; unmatched bases: 2. Looked up from germline, CDR1 is SGHRS and CDR2 is YFSETQ. CDR3 DNA: TGCGCCAGCAGCTTGGAACAGGGGGCTGATACGCAGTATTTT. Its protein product is CASSLEQGADTQYF.

The rearrangement uses TRBV12-3 or TRBV12-4 and TRBJ2-3, with no clear D. The CDR3 covers 12 residues. V lost 5 bases and J 3 bases, leaving 6 bases between the germline ends. The CDR3 here is CASSPSTDTQYF. CDR3 DNA: TGTGCCAGCAGTCCCTCGACAGATACGCAGTATTTT.

This chain links TRBV5-4 with TRBJ1-2; D unclear. The germline V gene encodes CDR1 SGHNT and CDR2 YYREEE (reference sequence). Trimming shortened V by 3 bases and J by 1 base, and 13 bases separated the two germline ends. This CDR3 has 15 amino acids. The CDR3, as DNA: TGTGCCAGCAGCTCCCGGACTGGGGTTAACTATGGCTACACCTTC. Translated: CASSSRTGVNYGYTF.